This T cell receptor beta chain is from a study of shared clonotypes between healthy human individuals. Profiled with immunoSEQ multiplex PCR; TCRdb holds only in-frame clones, not every one. The profile shows about 1 million clones, 70% to 80% of them singletons. This CDR3 is 14 amino acids long. Germline CDR1 and CDR2: ENHRY and SYGVKD. V was clipped by 4 bases and J by 4 bases, with 14 bases between them. Participating donors were healthy, HIV-negative adults free of recent acute infections or vaccinations. Details on this clone: Its specificity is unknown.

General study points: A handful of donors held about 5.1% of naive CD4 clonotypes in common.

This chain joins TRBV10-3 and TRBJ2-7; a weak D match, TRBD1 (6 bases). This receptor was identified in a man aged 18 to 29 in good health. Source material: memory CD4+ T cells sorted from blood. The subset denotes: CD45RA-negative fraction. CDR3 in amino acids: CAISVQGLGYEQYF. The CDR3 DNA sequence: TGTGCCATCAGTGTACAGGGTCTCGGGTACGAGCAGTACTTC.